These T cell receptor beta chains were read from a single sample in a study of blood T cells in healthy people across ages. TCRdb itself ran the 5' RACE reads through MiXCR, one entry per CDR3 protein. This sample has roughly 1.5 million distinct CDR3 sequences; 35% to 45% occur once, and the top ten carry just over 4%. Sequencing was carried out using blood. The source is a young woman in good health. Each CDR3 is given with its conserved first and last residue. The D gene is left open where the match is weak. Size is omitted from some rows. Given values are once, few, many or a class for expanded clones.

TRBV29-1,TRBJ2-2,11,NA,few,CSVGGAGELFF,TGCAGCGTTGGAGGGGCCGGGGAGCTGTTTTTT
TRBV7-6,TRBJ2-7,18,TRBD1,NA,CASSRSTQGASPLSEQYF,TGTGCCAGCAGCCGATCAACCCAGGGGGCTTCTCCACTTAGCGAGCAGTACTTC
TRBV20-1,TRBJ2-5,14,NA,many,CSARDSQGRETQYF,TGCAGTGCTAGAGATAGCCAGGGCCGAGAGACCCAGTACTTC
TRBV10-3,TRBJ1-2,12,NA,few,CAISESLGGYTF,TGTGCCATCAGTGAGTCGTTGGGTGGCTACACCTTC
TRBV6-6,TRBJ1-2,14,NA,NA,CASSPQPGSYGYTF,TGTGCCAGCAGTCCCCAACCTGGGAGCTATGGCTACACCTTC
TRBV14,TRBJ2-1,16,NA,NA,CASSFRDKSSYNEQFF,TGTGCCAGCAGCTTTCGGGATAAGTCGTCCTACAATGAGCAGTTCTTC
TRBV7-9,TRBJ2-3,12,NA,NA,CASSDRLNTQYF,TGTGCCAGCAGCGATCGACTAAATACGCAGTATTTT
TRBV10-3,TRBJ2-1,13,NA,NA,CALQSGLGNEQFF,TGTGCCTTACAGTCAGGTCTGGGGAATGAGCAGTTCTTC
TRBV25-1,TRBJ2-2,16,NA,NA,CASSLLASANTGELFF,TGTGCCAGCAGCCTGTTAGCTAGCGCGAACACCGGGGAGCTGTTTTTT
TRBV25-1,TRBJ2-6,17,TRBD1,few,CASSSGTVFSGANVLTF,TGTGCCAGCAGTTCCGGGACAGTATTTTCTGGGGCCAACGTCCTGACTTTC
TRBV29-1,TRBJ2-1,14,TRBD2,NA,CGIAGLISYNEQFF,TGCGGGATAGCGGGCCTTATTTCCTACAATGAGCAGTTCTTC
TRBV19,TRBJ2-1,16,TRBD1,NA,CASGVPGQGGYNEQFF,TGTGCCAGTGGGGTTCCGGGACAGGGGGGGTACAATGAGCAGTTCTTC
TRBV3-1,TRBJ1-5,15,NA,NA,CASSVGAGVAQPQHF,TGTGCCAGCAGCGTCGGGGCGGGGGTAGCTCAGCCCCAGCATTTT
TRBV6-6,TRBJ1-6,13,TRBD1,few,CASRRQGNSPLHF,TGTGCCAGCAGGCGACAGGGGAATTCACCCCTCCACTTT
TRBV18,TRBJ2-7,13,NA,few,CASSPVSARQQYF,TGTGCCAGCTCACCTGTTTCGGCCAGACAGCAGTACTTC
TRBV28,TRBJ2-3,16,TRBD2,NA,CASSLLAGRGTDTQYF,TGTGCCAGCAGCCTACTAGCGGGGCGAGGTACAGATACGCAGTATTTT
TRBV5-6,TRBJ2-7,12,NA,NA,CASNMGYYEQYF,TGTGCCAGCAACATGGGCTACTACGAGCAGTACTTC
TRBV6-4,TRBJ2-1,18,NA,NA,CASSEFFTGTLRYNEQFF,TGTGCCAGCAGCGAATTTTTCACAGGGACGCTCAGGTACAATGAGCAGTTCTTC
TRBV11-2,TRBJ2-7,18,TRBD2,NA,CAGSSYRRLRGVSDEQYF,TGTGCCGGCAGTTCCTACCGGCGCTTGCGGGGGGTTTCTGACGAGCAGTACTTC
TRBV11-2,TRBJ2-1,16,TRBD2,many,CASSLDHLAGYNEQFF,TGTGCCAGCAGCTTAGATCACCTAGCGGGTTACAATGAGCAGTTCTTC
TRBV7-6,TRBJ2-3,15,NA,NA,CASTLWGESTDTQYF,TGTGCCAGCACCCTGTGGGGGGAAAGCACAGATACGCAGTATTTT
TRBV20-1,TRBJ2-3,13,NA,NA,CSASDRRTDTQYF,TGCAGTGCTAGCGACCGGCGCACAGATACGCAGTATTTT
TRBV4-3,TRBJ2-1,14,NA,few,CASSQDGGADEQFF,TGCGCCAGCAGCCAAGATGGAGGCGCAGATGAGCAGTTCTTC
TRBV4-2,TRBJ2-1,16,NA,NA,CASSQEGGISYNEQFF,TGTGCCAGCAGCCAAGAGGGCGGGATTAGCTACAATGAGCAGTTCTTC
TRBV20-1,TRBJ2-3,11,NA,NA,CSAAQRDTQYF,TGCAGTGCTGCGCAGAGGGATACGCAGTATTTT
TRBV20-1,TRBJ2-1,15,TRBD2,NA,CSARQREIFYNEKFF,TGCAGTGCTAGACAGCGGGAGATCTTCTACAATGAGAAGTTCTTC
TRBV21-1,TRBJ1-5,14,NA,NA,CASSKKSLNQPQHF,TGTGCCAGCAGCAAAAAATCCCTAAATCAGCCCCAGCATTTT